Below, one TCR beta chain is given with its context. The antigen is undetermined. The PCR had 60 Vbeta and 13 Jbeta primers. Sequencing used immunoSEQ multiplex PCR; TCRdb keeps in-frame clones, though not all of them. Counted here are some 130,000 clones, about three quarters occurring once; the ten biggest clones make up roughly 1.3%. This entry is derived from a study of cytomegalovirus exposure and HLA in healthy donors. Study-level points and caveats: A reported reduction in N-insertions relative to the 666-donor mean was seen in an Asian-associated ancestry cluster in a later analysis.

Germline CDR1 reads ENHRY; CDR2 reads SYGVKD. The CDR3 spans 14 residues. Trimming shortened V by 2 bases and J by 0 bases, and 5 bases separated the two germline ends. Source material: PBMCs. The gene calls are TRBV10-3 and TRBJ1-3; D unresolved. This TCR came from a woman aged 40 to 50 in good health and CMV-seronegative. For the CDR3, the DNA is TGTGCCATCAGTGAGGGGAGCTCTGGAAACACCATATATTTT. The encoded protein is CAISEGSSGNTIYF.